These 23 T cell receptor beta chains originate from one sample sequenced in a study of lymphopenia after photon versus proton radiotherapy. This table comes from immunoSEQ multiplex PCR, and its TCRdb copy is limited to in-frame clones, with some not included. Of tens of thousands of clones listed, roughly 90% are singletons. Material: peripheral blood, obtained from a patient treated with photon-based radiotherapy. These receptors originate from a man between 60 and 70 years old with cholangiocarcinoma.

V gene TRBV28 combines with J gene TRBJ2-7, with D possibly TRBD1 on 6 matching bases. This CDR3 region has 15 residues. Per the germline V gene, CDR1 is MDHEN and CDR2 is SYDVKM. V lost 2 bases, J lost 1 base, and 12 bases lay in between. CDR3 amino acids: CASSLGAGVSYEQYF. CDR3 DNA: TGTGCCAGCAGTTTAGGGGCAGGGGTTTCCTACGAGCAGTACTTC.

V is TRBV11-3 and J is TRBJ2-2; TRBD1 might be the D (6 bases). V was clipped by 4 bases and J by 1 base, with 19 bases between them. The CDR3 is 18 amino acids. CDR1 and CDR2 from the germline V gene are SGHNT and YENEEA. DNA for the CDR3: TGTGCCAGCAGCTCCAGACAAAACCAAGGGGGGAACACCGGGGAGCTGTTTTTT. Residues: CASSSRQNQGGNTGELFF.

The count of this clone is one. The gene calls are TRBV4-2 and TRBJ2-2; 8 bases match TRBD1. The ends lost 0 bases at V and 3 bases at J; junction bases unmatched: 3. Germline V CDR1 and CDR2: LGHNA, YNFKEQ. The CDR3 totals 16 residues. CDR3 residues: CASSQDQTGDTGELFF. As DNA, the CDR3 is TGTGCCAGCAGCCAAGATCAGACAGGGGACACCGGGGAGCTGTTTTTT.

V gene TRBV9 combines with J gene TRBJ1-3; D unclear. The CDR3 length is 16 residues. Trimming took off 0 bases at V and 0 bases at J, with 10 bases between the two ends. Germline values: CDR1 SGDLS, CDR2 YYNGEE. This CDR3 is CASSVAMGISGNTIYF. Here the CDR3 DNA reads TGTGCCAGCAGCGTAGCTATGGGGATCTCTGGAAACACCATATATTTT.

This chain joins TRBV4-1 and TRBJ2-7; unclear D gene. The length of the CDR3 is 14 residues. The V end was cut by 1 base, the J end by 7 bases, with 14 bases between. The germline V gene has CDR1 MGHRA and CDR2 YSYEKL. CDR3 residues: CASSQASGRREQYF. Written as DNA, the CDR3 is TGCGCCAGCAGCCAAGCCTCTGGCAGGAGAGAGCAGTACTTC.

This chain connects TRBV7-2 to TRBJ2-1; 15 bases are shared with TRBD2. The CDR3 spans 16 residues. V was pared by 3 bases and J by 8 bases, with 5 bases of the junction left unmatched. Germline V CDR1 and CDR2: SGHTA, FQGNSA. The CDR3 reads CASSLGLAGGTDEQFF. The CDR3 DNA reads as TGTGCCAGCAGCTTGGGACTAGCGGGGGGCACGGATGAGCAGTTCTTC.

This clone was picked up one time. The CDR3 coding sequence is TGTGCCAGCAGCCCGGTGGGGGAGCTTGCTAACTATGGCTACACCTTC. This gives the protein CASSPVGELANYGYTF. The chain has TRBV14 and TRBJ1-2; a weak D match, TRBD1 (5 bases). The V end was cut by 4 bases, the J end by 0 bases, with 15 bases between. Germline CDR1 is SGHDN and CDR2 is FVKESK. This CDR3 is 16 amino acids long.

CDR3 sequence reads: CASSLWGYTDTQYF. CDR3 bases: TGTGCCAGCAGTTTATGGGGATACACAGATACGCAGTATTTT. The chain is built from TRBV27 and TRBJ2-3; D unclear. Trimming took 1 base from V and 2 from J, leaving 7 bases between them. The CDR3 totals 14 residues. Germline values: CDR1 MNHEY, CDR2 SMNVEV (reference sequence).

The CDR3: CASRPGNTEAFF. DNA of the CDR3: TGTGCCAGCAGACCAGGGAACACTGAAGCTTTCTTT. The chain has TRBV28 and TRBJ1-1; D gene uncertain. Germline V gene lookup returns CDR1 MDHEN and CDR2 SYDVKM. V was clipped by 6 bases and J by 1 base, with 6 bases between them. The CDR3 is 12 residues long. Based on the CDR3 plus reference TRBV28 and TRBJ1-1, the full variable domain is DVKVTQSSRYLVKRTGEKVFLECVQDMDHENMFWYRQDPGLGLRLIYFSYDVKMKEKGDIPEGYSVSREKKERFSLILESASTNQTSMYLCASRPGNTEAFFGQGTRLTVV.

This chain uses TRBV2 with TRBJ2-1, with 7 bases that match TRBD2. CDR1 and CDR2 from the germline V gene are SNHLY and FYNNEI. There are 13 residues in the CDR3. V was clipped by 4 bases and J by 10 bases; unmatched bases: 7. For the CDR3, the DNA is TGTGCCAGCAGTGTTCGACTAGCAGGGGAGCAGTTCTTC. Protein sequence: CASSVRLAGEQFF.

Relative to its sample, this clone is large (0.1 to 1%). The chain joins TRBV11-2 to TRBJ2-7, with D tentatively TRBD1 or TRBD2 (5 bases each). The V gene lost 1 base and the J gene lost 4 bases, with 11 bases spanning the gap. The length of the CDR3 is 14 residues. The germline V gene encodes CDR1 SGHAT and CDR2 FQNNGV. The CDR3 sequence: CASSLAGAGYEQYF. DNA for the CDR3: TGTGCCAGCAGCTTAGCCGGGGCCGGATACGAGCAGTACTTC.

The chain carries TRBV5-4 and TRBJ2-7; 11 bases line up with TRBD1. This CDR3 has 14 amino acids. Trimming cost V 2 bases and J 6 bases; bases outside gene matches: 4. Per germline, CDR1 SGHNT and CDR2 YYREEE (reference sequence). Here the CDR3 reads CASSLRTGGAEQYF. CDR3 sequence (DNA): TGTGCCAGCAGCTTAAGGACAGGGGGCGCCGAGCAGTACTTC.

The chain recombines TRBV19 with TRBJ2-7, with D tentatively TRBD1 or TRBD2 (5 bases each). Trimming removed 7 bases at V and 0 bases at J, with 13 bases between. This CDR3 region has 14 residues. Germline V gene lookup returns CDR1 LNHDA and CDR2 SQIVND (reference sequence). The CDR3 bases are TGTGCCAGTAAGGGGACGGCGAACTCCTACGAGCAGTACTTC. Protein: CASKGTANSYEQYF. The full variable domain, rest sourced from reference TRBV19 and TRBJ2-7, is DGGITQSPKYLFRKEGQNVTLSCEQNLNHDAMYWYRQDPGQGLRLIYYSQIVNDFQKGDIAEGYSVSREKKESFPLTVTSAQKNPTAFYLCASKGTANSYEQYFGPGTRLTVT.

The V gene is TRBV4-1, the J gene TRBJ2-3; D is ambiguous. V shed 2 bases and J shed 0 bases, with 6 bases lying between them. CDR3 length: 14 residues. Germline lookup yields CDR1 MGHRA and CDR2 YSYEKL. CDR3 protein: CASSQFSSTDTQYF. The CDR3 DNA reads TGCGCCAGCAGCCAATTCTCAAGCACAGATACGCAGTATTTT.

The chain carries TRBV5-6 and TRBJ1-1; no clear D. CDR3 size: 12 residues. Trimming removed 7 bases at V and 11 bases at J, with 18 bases between. In germline, CDR1 is SGHDT, CDR2 YYEEEE. CDR3 nucleotide sequence: TGTGCCAGCGCAACATTCTCGGATGAGGCTTTCTTT. Translated, it gives CASATFSDEAFF.

The chain employs TRBV18 and TRBJ1-1, with no clear D. The V end was cut by 6 bases, the J end by 5 bases, with 13 bases between. The germline V gene encodes CDR1 KGHSH and CDR2 LQKENI. There are 13 residues in the CDR3. The CDR3 loop reads CASSRDRETEAFF. The CDR3, as DNA: TGTGCCAGCTCCCGCGATCGGGAGACTGAAGCTTTCTTT.

The J gene is TRBJ2-3, the V gene TRBV6-1; maybe TRBD2 (6 bases). This CDR3 has 14 amino acids. In germline, CDR1 is MNHNS, CDR2 SASEGT. V gave up 1 base and J gave up 5 bases, with 10 bases separating them. DNA for the CDR3: TGTGCCAGCAGTGAAGGGGGGGTTATAGATACGCAGTATTTT. Translated, it gives CASSEGGVIDTQYF.

CDR3 coding DNA: TGTGCCAGCTCACCATCGGCAACCTACGAGCAGTACTTC. Residues: CASSPSATYEQYF. The rearrangement links TRBV18 to TRBJ2-7; no definite D call. The CDR3 is 13 amino acids. Deletions cut 2 bases from V and 2 bases from J, with 7 bases between. From germline, CDR1 is KGHSH and CDR2 LQKENI.

The chain recombines TRBV21-1 with TRBJ2-3; the table's D call TRBD1 went unverified against the DNA. TRBV21-1 has pseudogene status. The length of the CDR3 is 18 residues. CDR3 in amino acids: CASSQTGVAVSSTDTQYF. The CDR3 bases are TGTGCCAGCAGCCAGACAGGGGTCGCAGTCTCTAGCACAGATACGCAGTATTTT.

The rearrangement links TRBV5-4 to TRBJ2-3, with 7 bases matching TRBD2. The germline V gene has CDR1 SGHNT and CDR2 YYREEE (reference sequence). The V and J ends lost 4 bases and 0 bases, in that order; junction bases with no gene match: 8. This CDR3 has 16 amino acids. The chain's CDR3 is CASSVMTSRSTDTQYF. The CDR3 DNA is TGTGCCAGCAGCGTTATGACTAGCCGAAGCACAGATACGCAGTATTTT.

The V gene is TRBV5-4, the J gene TRBJ2-2; possible D gene TRBD1, 5 bases. The CDR3 runs to 15 residues. The V end was cut by 1 base, the J end by 6 bases, with 13 bases between. Germline CDR1 reads SGHNT; CDR2 reads YYREEE (reference sequence). The DNA of the CDR3 is TGTGCCAGCAGCTTGCGGTCACAGGTGGCCGGGGAGCTGTTTTTT. This translates into CASSLRSQVAGELFF.

This rearrangement joins TRBV29-1 to TRBJ1-1; D gene uncertain. Per germline, CDR1 SQVTM and CDR2 ANQGSEA. The CDR3 is 13 residues long. V dropped 0 bases and J dropped 5 bases, with 10 bases sitting between them. CDR3 coding DNA: TGCAGCGTTGAAGACAGTCTAAATACTGAAGCTTTCTTT. Its protein product is CSVEDSLNTEAFF.

The CDR3 DNA sequence: TGTGCCAGCAGCCAAGTTGAGGGCCAGAACTATGGCTACACCTTC. Translation: CASSQVEGQNYGYTF. The gene calls are TRBV4-2 and TRBJ1-2; no definite D call. CDR3 length equals 15 residues. With 1 base removed from V and 2 bases from J, the gap between germline ends came to 11 bases. Germline lookup yields CDR1 LGHNA and CDR2 YNFKEQ.